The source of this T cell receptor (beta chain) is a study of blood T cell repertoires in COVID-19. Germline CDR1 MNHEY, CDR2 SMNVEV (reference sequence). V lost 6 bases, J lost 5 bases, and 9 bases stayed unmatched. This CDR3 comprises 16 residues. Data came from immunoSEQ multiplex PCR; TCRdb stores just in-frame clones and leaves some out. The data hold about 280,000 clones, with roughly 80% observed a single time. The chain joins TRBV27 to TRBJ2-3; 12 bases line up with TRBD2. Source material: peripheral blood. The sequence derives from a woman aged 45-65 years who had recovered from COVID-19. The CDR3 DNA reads TGTGCCAGCAGACCCCTAGCGGGAGGGCAGGAAGATACGCAGTATTTT. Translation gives CASRPLAGGQEDTQYF.